This T cell receptor beta chain was observed in a study of beta chain features in type 1 diabetes. Study summary: Cell yields, gender and age were comparable in patients and healthy donors. Overall study results and limits: Resolution of whether HLA type affects TCRB rearrangement was not achieved here. The study found moderately but significantly shorter TCRB CDR3s in all four CD4+ subsets of Type 1 diabetes patients.

The germline V gene has CDR1 SGHVS and CDR2 FQNEAQ. The CDR3 consists of 16 residues. Unmatched junction bases numbered 7, after V lost 1 base and J lost 3 bases. As to this clone: The antigen is undetermined.

As every portion of the isolated RNA was reverse transcribed, the sequencing read expressed TCRB transcripts. Libraries were prepared by immunoSEQ multiplex PCR; TCRdb keeps only in-frame clonotypes and omits some of them. Of some 700,000 clones in the sample, around an eighth are singletons; the top ten hold approximately 0.02%. Central memory, naive, regulatory and stem cell-like memory CD4+ cells were sorted by CD45RO/CCR7/CD25/CD127/CD95/CD27. Once sorted, every population was more than 98% pure. The chain recombines TRBV7-8 with TRBJ2-5; 8 bases are shared with TRBD2. This receptor was obtained from a man aged 18 to 29 with type 1 diabetes. The sequencing input was naive CD4+ T cells from blood. The CDR3 reads CASSLVPRAGEETQYF. CDR3 nucleotide sequence: TGTGCCAGCAGCTTAGTCCCTCGAGCGGGGGAAGAGACCCAGTACTTC.